Reported below is one T cell receptor beta chain. The antigen is not known. Every bit of the isolated RNA underwent reverse transcription, so sequencing read expressed TCRB transcripts. Method: immunoSEQ multiplex PCR; TCRdb's copy keeps in-frame clones and lacks some. The data hold about 700,000 clones, with roughly 13% observed a single time. Donors underwent one heparinised blood draw, 95 to 150 mL on average. This record belongs to a study of beta chain features in type 1 diabetes. General study points: In comparison with healthy donors, patients had naive, central memory and Treg TCRB repertoires that appeared more similar. Moderate but significant shortening of TCRB CDR3s was recorded in all four CD4+ subsets from Type 1 diabetes patients.

J lost 5 bases, V lost 8 bases, and 8 bases had no gene match. Germline CDR1 reads LNHDA; CDR2 reads SQIVND (reference sequence). The length of the CDR3 is 13 residues. The receptor comes from a man younger than 35 with type 1 diabetes. The sample comprised naive CD4+ T cells from blood. The rearrangement links TRBV19 to TRBJ2-7; the match to TRBD1 covers 8 bases. The CDR3 is CASSWTGLNEQYF. The CDR3 DNA sequence: TGTGCCAGTTCCTGGACAGGGTTAAACGAGCAGTACTTC.